Below are 14 T cell receptor beta chains sequenced from a single sample in a study of identical twins. TCRdb itself ran the 5' RACE reads through MiXCR, one entry per CDR3 protein. The sample carries about 190,000 distinct CDR3 sequences, less than 20% recorded once. The data were also submitted as part of a second study, on T cells expressing NK-cell markers.

The sequencing input was CD8+ T cells sorted from blood. The source of these receptors is a woman between 18 and 30 years old in good health.

There are a few counts of this clonotype. The chain uses TRBV20-1 and TRBJ2-1; 11 bases align to TRBD2. The CDR3 loop spans 15 amino acids. CDR1 and CDR2 (germline): DFQATT, SNEGSKA (reference sequence). The trim removed 4 bases at V and 3 bases at J, leaving 5 bases unmatched. The CDR3 spells CSANRLAGSYNEQFF. The CDR3 DNA follows: TGCAGTGCTAATCGACTAGCGGGAAGCTACAATGAGCAGTTCTTC.

This chain links TRBV2 with TRBJ1-2; D is unresolved. This CDR3 has 13 amino acids. CDR1 and CDR2 (germline): SNHLY, FYNNEI. With 4 bases removed from V and 4 bases from J, the gap between germline ends came to 10 bases. DNA for the CDR3: TGTGCCAGCAGTGGACGGTTAGCCTATGGCTACACCTTC. This sequence encodes CASSGRLAYGYTF.

J is TRBJ1-5 and V is TRBV7-9; no clear D gene. V lost 10 bases, J lost 1 base, and 14 bases lay in between. Germline assignment: CDR1 SEHNR and CDR2 FQNEAQ (reference sequence). The CDR3 runs 14 residues. For the CDR3, the DNA is TGTGCCACCTCGGAGGGAAGGAGCAATCAGCCCCAGCATTTT. Translating it yields CATSEGRSNQPQHF.

V is TRBV9 and J is TRBJ2-2, with 8 positions matching TRBD2. CDR3 size: 15 residues. From germline, CDR1 is SGDLS and CDR2 YYNGEE. The J segment lost 7 bases and the V segment lost 3 bases, leaving 8 bases of the junction unmatched. Here the CDR3 reads CASSARTSPHGELFF. For the CDR3, the DNA is TGTGCCAGCAGCGCCCGGACTAGCCCGCACGGGGAGCTGTTTTTT.

This clonotype came up a few times. Here the CDR3 reads CASSLALLSGYTF. In DNA, the CDR3 is TGTGCCAGCAGTTTAGCATTGTTGTCTGGCTACACCTTC. This sequence joins TRBV12-3 or TRBV12-4 and TRBJ1-2; no clear D gene. The CDR3 spans 13 residues. V shed 0 bases and J shed 7 bases, with 9 bases lying between them.

The chain employs TRBV20-1 and TRBJ1-3; TRBD1 is a possible D gene (6 bases). The CDR3 contains 18 residues. The germline V gene has CDR1 DFQATT and CDR2 SNEGSKA (reference sequence). V shed 8 bases and J shed 6 bases, with 32 bases lying between them. CDR3 sequence reads: CSPSMYDSVETGVNTIYF. CDR3 DNA sequence: TGCAGTCCCTCGATGTATGATTCCGTGGAGACAGGAGTAAACACCATATATTTT.

This chain links TRBV7-3 with TRBJ1-1, with D tentatively TRBD1 (5 bases). The CDR3 has 15 amino acids. Germline lookup yields CDR1 SGHTA and CDR2 FQGTGA. The ends were cut back, 0 bases at V and 6 bases at J, with 14 bases in the middle. CDR3 nucleotides: TGTGCCAGCAGCTTAACGGGAGGGGCAGGCGCTGAAGCTTTCTTT. Translating it yields CASSLTGGAGAEAFF.

The chain recombines TRBV11-2 with TRBJ2-7; 11 bases align to TRBD2. The CDR3 is 15 amino acids. The germline CDR1 and CDR2 sequences are SGHAT and FQNNGV. V trimming: 5 bases; J trimming: 5 bases; junction bases outside the gene matches: 8. CDR3 in amino acids: CASSLTSGSPDEQYF. DNA for the CDR3: TGTGCCAGCAGCCTCACTAGCGGGAGTCCGGACGAGCAGTACTTC.

This chain uses TRBV20-1 with TRBJ1-2; D is unresolved. CDR3 size: 13 residues. Trimming took off 3 bases at V and 2 bases at J, with 10 bases between the two ends. The germline V gene encodes CDR1 DFQATT and CDR2 SNEGSKA (reference sequence). The CDR3, as DNA: TGCAGTGCTAGTACGGCGCGCAACTATGGCTACACCTTC. Its translation: CSASTARNYGYTF.

The chain's CDR3 is CATSIHGGTGPTDTQYF. In DNA, the CDR3 is TGTGCCACCAGCATTCACGGGGGGACCGGGCCCACAGATACGCAGTATTTT. The chain couples TRBV15 to TRBJ2-3; 7 nucleotides align to TRBD2. Germline values: CDR1 LNHNV, CDR2 YYDKDF (reference sequence). This CDR3 spans 17 amino acids. V lost 4 bases to trimming and J lost 2 bases; unmatched junction nucleotides: 12.

The genes are TRBV20-1 and TRBJ1-1; D is unresolved. The germline V gene has CDR1 DFQATT and CDR2 SNEGSKA (reference sequence). V shed 0 bases and J shed 7 bases, with 6 bases lying between them. The CDR3 extends over 11 amino acids. The CDR3 region is CSARDTYEAFF. CDR3 nucleotide sequence: TGCAGTGCTAGAGATACGTATGAAGCTTTCTTT.

This chain joins TRBV20-1 and TRBJ2-1; 8 bases are shared with TRBD2. The V and J ends lost 5 bases and 10 bases, in that order; junction bases with no gene match: 10. This CDR3 contains 13 residues. The germline CDR1 and CDR2 sequences are DFQATT and SNEGSKA (reference sequence). The CDR3 region is CSAPSLIAGEQFF. DNA of the CDR3: TGCAGTGCTCCCTCTCTTATAGCGGGAGAGCAGTTCTTC.

This clonotype was seen only a few times. V usage is TRBV9 and J usage is TRBJ2-1; D remains ambiguous. The CDR3 contains 12 residues. Trimming pared 0 bases from V and 8 bases from J, leaving 6 bases between. Germline CDR1 and CDR2: SGDLS and YYNGEE. CDR3 DNA: TGTGCCAGCAGCGTAGATCTGGATGAGCAGTTCTTC. Translated: CASSVDLDEQFF.

V gene TRBV15 combines with J gene TRBJ2-1; no definite D call. The germline V gene has CDR1 LNHNV and CDR2 YYDKDF (reference sequence). This CDR3 comprises 12 residues. The ends were cut back, 3 bases at V and 14 bases at J, with 14 bases in the middle. CDR3 sequence reads: CATSSGPVGKFF. DNA of the CDR3: TGTGCCACCAGCAGCGGGCCCGTAGGAAAGTTCTTC.